Presented here are 14 T cell receptor beta chains from one specimen sequenced in a study of blood T cells in healthy people across ages. It was with a sample-barcoded 5' primer and a J-beta primer mix that a second PCR of about 6 to 12 cycles was run. TCRdb ran MiXCR on the 5' RACE reads and lists one entry per CDR3 protein. The table includes over a million distinct CDR3 sequences, around 39% detected once. The sequencing sample was made of blood. These TCRs come from a woman aged 18-29 years in good health.

V is TRBV7-2 and J is TRBJ2-7; D gene ambiguous. This CDR3 contains 15 residues. V lost 6 bases to trimming and J lost 2 bases, with 17 bases between them. From germline, CDR1 is SGHTA and CDR2 FQGNSA. CDR3 sequence (DNA): TGTGCCAGCAGACAAGACCAGGACGTGGCCTACGAGCAGTACTTC. It encodes CASRQDQDVAYEQYF.

This clonotype came up a few times. A read error is possible here, since a much larger clone lies one base away. V usage is TRBV2 and J usage is TRBJ1-6, with 7 bases lining up with TRBD1. In germline, CDR1 is SNHLY, CDR2 FYNNEI. The V and J ends lost 6 bases and 7 bases, in that order; junction bases with no gene match: 6. The CDR3 totals 14 residues. In DNA, the CDR3 is TGTGCCAGCAGCGCGGGACAGACGAATTCACCCCTCCACTTT. Its protein product is CASSAGQTNSPLHF.

V is TRBV18 and J is TRBJ1-1, with D possibly matching TRBD1 (6 bases). The germline V and J ends were trimmed by 5 bases and 5 bases, with 18 bases remaining between them. Germline loops: CDR1 KGHSH, CDR2 LQKENI. CDR3 length: 15 amino acids. CDR3 sequence reads: CASSIQGYRATEAFF. The CDR3 region has the DNA TGTGCCAGCTCAATCCAGGGTTACAGGGCGACTGAAGCTTTCTTT.

Note on this clonotype: Given a much more abundant clone one base away, this may be a read error. The V and J genes are TRBV14 and TRBJ2-5; no clear D. This CDR3 comprises 12 residues. Per the germline V gene, CDR1 is SGHDN and CDR2 is FVKESK. Trimming removed 0 bases at V and 6 bases at J, with 5 bases between. The CDR3 sequence: CASSQDGQTQYF. The CDR3, as DNA: TGTGCCAGCAGCCAAGATGGGCAGACCCAGTACTTC.

This clonotype was detected only a few times. The chain is built from TRBV2 and TRBJ2-7; D not certain. The germline CDR1 and CDR2 sequences are SNHLY and FYNNEI. Trimming shortened V by 7 bases and J by 5 bases, and 12 bases separated the two germline ends. The CDR3 runs to 12 residues. CDR3 nucleotide sequence: TGTGCCAGCACCCCATTTGTGGACGAGCAGTACTTC. Translation gives CASTPFVDEQYF.

The V and J genes are TRBV30 and TRBJ1-4, with 8 bases aligning to TRBD1. Looked up from germline, CDR1 is GTSNPN and CDR2 is SVGIG (reference sequence). The CDR3 has 14 amino acids. J was trimmed by 6 bases and V by 4 bases; bases with no gene match: 7. The CDR3 here is CAWTIYRGDEKLFF. CDR3 DNA sequence: TGTGCCTGGACCATCTACAGGGGGGATGAAAAACTGTTTTTT.

The V gene is TRBV6-5, the J gene TRBJ1-5; a weak D match, TRBD1 (6 bases). V dropped 3 bases and J dropped 4 bases, with 10 bases sitting between them. Germline CDR1 is MNHEY and CDR2 is SVGAGI. This CDR3 has 14 residues. CDR3 region: CASSYGQQNQPQHF. CDR3 nucleotide sequence: TGTGCCAGCAGTTATGGACAGCAAAATCAGCCCCAGCATTTT.

The CDR3 sequence is CASSLATSGAPIFTDTQYF. CDR3 bases: TGTGCCAGCAGCCTCGCGACTAGCGGGGCGCCCATATTCACAGATACGCAGTATTTT. The J gene is TRBJ2-3, the V gene TRBV14; 11 bases are shared with TRBD2. V lost 4 bases to trimming and J lost 2 bases; unmatched junction nucleotides: 14. The CDR3 has 19 amino acids. Germline values: CDR1 SGHDN, CDR2 FVKESK.

V usage is TRBV2 and J usage is TRBJ2-1; 15 positions agree with TRBD2. Trimming removed 4 bases from V and 9 bases from J; junction bases left unmatched: 7. From germline, CDR1 is SNHLY and CDR2 FYNNEI. The CDR3 runs 16 residues. CDR3 sequence (DNA): TGTGCCAGCAGTGCTGGACTAGCGGGGGGGCTATTTGAGCAGTTCTTC. It encodes CASSAGLAGGLFEQFF.

This chain joins TRBV15 and TRBJ1-1; 8 bases align to TRBD1. Germline CDR1 and CDR2: LNHNV and YYDKDF (reference sequence). Trimming removed 3 bases from V and 5 bases from J; junction bases left unmatched: 2. The CDR3 is 13 residues long. CDR3 protein: CATSRTGDTEAFF. The CDR3 DNA reads as TGTGCCACCAGCAGGACAGGGGATACTGAAGCTTTCTTT.

The CDR3 region is CASSRAQGAAISGYTF. The DNA for the CDR3 is TGTGCCAGCAGTAGGGCACAGGGGGCCGCTATCAGTGGCTACACCTTC. The chain links TRBV6-5 to TRBJ1-2, with 9 bases matching TRBD1. The trim removed 5 bases at V and 7 bases at J, leaving 14 bases unmatched. The germline CDR1 and CDR2 sequences are MNHEY and SVGAGI. This CDR3 is 16 amino acids long.

There are a few counts of this clonotype. This chain joins TRBV20-1 and TRBJ1-2; D gene unclear. Germline values: CDR1 DFQATT, CDR2 SNEGSKA (reference sequence). Trimming left V 0 bases short and J 4 bases short, with 15 bases between. The CDR3 totals 15 residues. The CDR3 DNA follows: TGCAGTGCTAGAGATGGCCGGACCTGGGGCTATGGCTACACCTTC. Its translation is CSARDGRTWGYGYTF.

This clonotype was seen more than once but under ten times. The J gene is TRBJ1-3, the V gene TRBV12-3 or TRBV12-4; 7 bases align to TRBD1. V lost 6 bases, J lost 6 bases, and 8 bases stayed unmatched. CDR3 length equals 14 residues. The CDR3 DNA follows: TGTGCCAGCAGACCGACAGGGCTAACAAACACCATATATTTT. Amino acid sequence: CASRPTGLTNTIYF.

This chain connects TRBV4-1 to TRBJ2-5; 10 bases are shared with TRBD2. After removal of 0 bases from V and 11 bases from J, the junction contained 18 bases not matched to a gene. The CDR3 sequence is 18 residues long. Per the germline V gene, CDR1 is MGHRA and CDR2 is YSYEKL. CDR3 coding DNA: TGCGCCAGCAGCCAAGAAGCCAGCGGGGGGGCATACGCCAATGAGCAGTACTTC. It specifies CASSQEASGGAYANEQYF.